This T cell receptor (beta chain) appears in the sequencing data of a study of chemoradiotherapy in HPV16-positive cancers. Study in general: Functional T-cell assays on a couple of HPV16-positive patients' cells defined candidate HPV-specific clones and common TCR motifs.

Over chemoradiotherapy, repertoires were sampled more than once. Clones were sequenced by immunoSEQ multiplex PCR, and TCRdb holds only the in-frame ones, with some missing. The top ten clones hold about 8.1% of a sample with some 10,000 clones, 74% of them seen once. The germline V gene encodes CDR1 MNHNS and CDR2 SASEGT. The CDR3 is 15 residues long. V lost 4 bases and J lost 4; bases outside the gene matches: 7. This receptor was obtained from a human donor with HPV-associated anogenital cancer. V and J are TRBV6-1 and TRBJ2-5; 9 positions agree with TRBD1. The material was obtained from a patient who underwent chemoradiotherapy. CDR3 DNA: TGTGCCAGCAGTGGCCTGCCGGACAGGGGAGAGACCCAGTACTTC. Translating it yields CASSGLPDRGETQYF.